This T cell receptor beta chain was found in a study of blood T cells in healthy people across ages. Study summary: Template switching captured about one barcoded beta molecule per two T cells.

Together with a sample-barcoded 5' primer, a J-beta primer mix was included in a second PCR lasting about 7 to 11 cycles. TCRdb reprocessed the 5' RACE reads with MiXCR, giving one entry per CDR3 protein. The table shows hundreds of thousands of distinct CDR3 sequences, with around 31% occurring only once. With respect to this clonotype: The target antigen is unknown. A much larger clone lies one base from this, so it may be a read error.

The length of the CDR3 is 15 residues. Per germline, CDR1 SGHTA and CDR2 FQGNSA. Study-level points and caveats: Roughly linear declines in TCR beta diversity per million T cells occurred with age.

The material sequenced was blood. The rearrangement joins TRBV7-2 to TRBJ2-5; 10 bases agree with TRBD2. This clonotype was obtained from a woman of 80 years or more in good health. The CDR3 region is CASSLVTSGEETRYF. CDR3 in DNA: TGTGCCAGCAGCTTAGTAACTAGCGGGGAAGAGACCCGGTACTTC.